This T cell receptor (beta chain) was identified in a study of T cell responses to AZD1222 COVID-19 vaccine. Some second doses came at about 4 weeks and others at about 12 weeks; these were pooled. Germline V gives CDR1 LGHDT, CDR2 YNNKEL (reference sequence). V shed 4 bases and J shed 6 bases, with 19 bases lying between them. The CDR3 is 15 residues long. Study-level findings and limits: The donor group comprised mostly white British people and more females; the analysis possibly underestimated clonal diversity. Researchers took repertoire samples only after the peak T cell response had come. Compared with day 0, the breadth and depth of the Spike-specific TCR repertoire rose significantly after two doses of AZD1222.

Of note for this clone: Its antigen is still unknown.

Assay: immunoSEQ multiplex PCR; the TCRdb copy retains only in-frame clones and omits some. The sample holds around 100,000 clones, roughly 87% seen once. The specimen comprised peripheral blood, sampled 28 days after the second AZD1222 dose. V usage is TRBV3-1 (or the pseudogene TRBV3-2) and J usage is TRBJ2-7; D is ambiguous. The receptor was isolated from an adult who received the AZD1222 COVID-19 vaccine. CDR3 residues: CASSPASISNPEQYF. The CDR3 nucleotides read TGTGCCAGCAGCCCAGCCTCTATTTCAAACCCCGAGCAGTACTTC.